The next 26 T cell receptor beta chains were all read from a single sample in a study of T cell changes during pregnancy in multiple sclerosis. The assay was immunoSEQ multiplex PCR, and TCRdb's table has in-frame clones only and misses some. The table has approximately 71,000 clones, more than 90% seen once. Source: peripheral blood, taken in the third trimester of pregnancy. The receptors here all came from a female donor with multiple sclerosis, enrolled in a pregnancy study.

The rearrangement links TRBV7-2 to TRBJ2-2; possible D gene TRBD1, 6 bases. Germline V gives CDR1 SGHTA, CDR2 FQGNSA. With 1 base removed from V and 2 bases from J, the gap between germline ends came to 11 bases. The CDR3 consists of 16 residues. Here the CDR3 reads CASSLGGGHNTGELFF. In DNA, the CDR3 is TGTGCCAGCAGCTTAGGAGGGGGTCATAACACCGGGGAGCTGTTTTTT.

The chain carries TRBV7-9 and TRBJ1-1; D is perhaps TRBD1 (6 bases). CDR3 length equals 16 residues. Germline-derived CDR1 and CDR2 are SEHNR and FQNEAQ (reference sequence). Trimming took 4 bases from V and 0 from J, leaving 15 bases between them. CDR3 protein: CASSYRDNAMNTEAFF. The CDR3 DNA reads as TGTGCCAGCAGCTACCGGGACAACGCTATGAACACTGAAGCTTTCTTT.

The rearrangement uses TRBV6-1 and TRBJ2-1; a weak D match, TRBD2 (6 bases). V lost 7 bases and J lost 3, with 13 bases in between. This CDR3 region has 14 residues. The germline V gene encodes CDR1 MNHNS and CDR2 SASEGT. CDR3 in amino acids: CASNREMGYNEQFF. The CDR3 nucleotides read TGTGCCAGCAACCGGGAGATGGGCTACAATGAGCAGTTCTTC.

This chain links TRBV28 with TRBJ2-1; D is unclear. V lost 3 bases and J 5 bases, leaving 8 bases between the germline ends. The CDR3 has 13 residues. Germline CDR1 is MDHEN and CDR2 is SYDVKM. CDR3 nucleotides: TGTGCCAGCAGTTTGTCAGGCGACAATGAGCAGTTCTTC. Its protein product is CASSLSGDNEQFF.

The genes are TRBV28 and TRBJ1-5, with a possible D match to TRBD1 (6 bases). V was trimmed by 6 bases and J by 6 bases, leaving 15 bases between them. Germline V gene lookup returns CDR1 MDHEN and CDR2 SYDVKM. The CDR3 extends over 14 amino acids. In nucleotides, the CDR3 is TGTGCCAGCAGACCACAGGGCCGGAGTCAGCCCCAGCATTTT. Translated: CASRPQGRSQPQHF. The full variable domain, with the rest looked up from reference TRBV28 and TRBJ1-5, is DVKVTQSSRYLVKRTGEKVFLECVQDMDHENMFWYRQDPGLGLRLIYFSYDVKMKEKGDIPEGYSVSREKKERFSLILESASTNQTSMYLCASRPQGRSQPQHFGDGTRLSIL.

The sample holds one count of this clone. CDR3: CASSQVGRDTIYF. CDR3 bases: TGCGCCAGCAGCCAAGTCGGTCGGGACACCATATATTTT. This rearrangement joins TRBV4-3 to TRBJ1-3; D is undetermined. The CDR3 length is 13 residues. The germline CDR1 and CDR2 sequences are LGHNA and YSLEER. The V end lost 1 base, the J end lost 8 bases, and 9 bases lay between the germline ends.

CDR3 amino acids: CASSQESLAGFTNTEAFF. For the CDR3, the DNA is TGTGCCAGCAGCCAAGAGAGTCTGGCAGGGTTCACAAACACTGAAGCTTTCTTT. The chain is built from TRBV14 and TRBJ1-1, with D tentatively TRBD1 (5 bases). The CDR3 consists of 18 residues. Germline loops: CDR1 SGHDN, CDR2 FVKESK. V was shortened by 0 bases and J by 2 bases, with 19 bases between the two germline ends.

The CDR3 loop is CASSLYGTAYEQYF. The CDR3 DNA reads as TGTGCCAGCAGCTTGTACGGGACAGCCTACGAGCAGTACTTC. The chain is built from TRBV5-6 and TRBJ2-7; 7 bases map to TRBD1. From germline, CDR1 is SGHDT and CDR2 YYEEEE. The length of the CDR3 is 14 residues. Losses at the gene ends were 1 base for V and 2 bases for J; bases not matched to a gene: 3.

The chain has TRBV4-1 and TRBJ1-1; 7 nucleotides align to TRBD1. The V gene's germline CDR1 is MGHRA and CDR2 YSYEKL. The CDR3 contains 16 residues. V shed 6 bases, J shed 6 bases, and the junction held 16 bases outside the gene matches. CDR3 in amino acids: CASRHVLTGINSEAFF. In nucleotides, the CDR3 is TGCGCCAGCAGACACGTACTGACAGGGATTAACTCTGAAGCTTTCTTT.

The V gene is TRBV12-5, the J gene TRBJ2-1; TRBD1 aligns across 7 bases. The CDR3 totals 16 residues. Germline V CDR1 and CDR2: LGHNT, FRNRAP. V was pared by 1 base and J by 12 bases, with 15 bases of the junction left unmatched. This chain's CDR3 is CASGLETGQRQWGQFF. The CDR3 DNA follows: TGTGCTAGTGGTTTGGAGACAGGGCAAAGGCAATGGGGGCAGTTCTTC.

The chain combines TRBV2 with TRBJ1-1; 7 bases line up with TRBD1. This CDR3 is built from 13 residues. V shed 7 bases, J shed 4 bases, and the junction held 6 bases outside the gene matches. CDR1 and CDR2 (germline): SNHLY, FYNNEI. CDR3 coding DNA: TGTGCCAGCATCTTGACAGGGAGCACTGAAGCTTTCTTT. Translation: CASILTGSTEAFF. The complete variable domain, with remaining parts taken from reference TRBV2 and TRBJ1-1, reads EPEVTQTPSHQVTQMGQEVILRCVPISNHLYFYWYRQILGQKVEFLVSFYNNEISEKSEIFDDQFSVERPDGSNFTLKIRSTKLEDSAMYFCASILTGSTEAFFGQGTRLTVV.

The J gene is TRBJ1-4, the V gene TRBV19, with TRBD1 as a possible D gene (5 bases). There are 16 residues in the CDR3. The V and J ends lost 3 bases and 3 bases respectively, with 14 bases between them. CDR1 and CDR2 (germline): LNHDA, SQIVND (reference sequence). The CDR3 loop reads CASSILGRVPNEKLFF. In nucleotides, the CDR3 is TGTGCCAGTAGTATCCTAGGCAGGGTCCCTAATGAAAAACTGTTTTTT.

J is TRBJ2-7 and V is TRBV28; 10 nucleotides line up with TRBD1. Germline-derived CDR1 and CDR2 are MDHEN and SYDVKM. The CDR3 has 15 residues. V lost 8 bases and J lost 9; bases outside the gene matches: 16. The CDR3 DNA reads as TGTGCCAGCGGAATTCACGGGACAGGGGTAAATGGGCAGTACTTC. Protein product: CASGIHGTGVNGQYF.

The J gene is TRBJ1-2, the V gene TRBV4-3; D is perhaps TRBD1 (5 bases). V lost 4 bases and J 7 bases, leaving 19 bases between the germline ends. The germline CDR1 and CDR2 sequences are LGHNA and YSLEER. This CDR3 is 15 amino acids long. This chain's CDR3 is CASSPRWRTPAGYTF. The CDR3 nucleotides read TGCGCCAGCAGCCCAAGATGGCGGACACCCGCTGGCTACACCTTC.

This chain connects TRBV5-1 to TRBJ2-1; 7 bases match TRBD2. Unmatched junction bases numbered 7, after V lost 4 bases and J lost 9 bases. This CDR3 has 13 residues. Germline CDR1 and CDR2: SGHRS and YFSETQ. CDR3: CASSPRPGGEQFF. The CDR3 DNA reads TGCGCCAGCAGCCCTCGACCGGGGGGTGAGCAGTTCTTC. Full variable domain (missing parts from reference TRBV5-1 and TRBJ2-1): KAGVTQTPRYLIKTRGQQVTLSCSPISGHRSVSWYQQTPGQGLQFLFEYFSETQRNKGNFPGRFSGRQFSNSRSEMNVSTLELGDSALYLCASSPRPGGEQFFGPGTRLTVL.

This rearrangement joins TRBV4-3 to TRBJ2-1; D is perhaps TRBD1 (5 bases). This CDR3 has 15 residues. Trimming stripped 4 bases from V and 6 bases from J, with 16 bases between. Germline values: CDR1 LGHNA, CDR2 YSLEER. This CDR3 is CASSLSRAAGNEQFF. The DNA for the CDR3 is TGCGCCAGCAGCCTTTCCAGGGCGGCAGGCAATGAGCAGTTCTTC.

This chain uses TRBV27 with TRBJ2-3; TRBD2 matches 9 bases. Trimming took 7 bases from V and 0 from J; bases not matched to a gene: 14. CDR1 and CDR2 from the germline V gene are MNHEY and SMNVEV (reference sequence). CDR3 size: 18 residues. Here the CDR3 DNA reads TGTGCCAGCACCCTTTGGGCACCTAGCGGGACTAGCACAGATACGCAGTATTTT. As protein: CASTLWAPSGTSTDTQYF.

As to this clone: One end of the junction varies from germline; a read error may be responsible. The chain uses TRBV7-7 and TRBJ2-5; TRBD1 agrees at 10 bases. The germline V gene encodes CDR1 SSHAT and CDR2 FNYEAQ (reference sequence). The length of the CDR3 is 15 residues. CDR3 DNA: TGTGCTAGCAGCCCGGGACAGGGGAGCTACGAGACCCAGTACTTC. This codes for CASSPGQGSYETQYF.

V usage is TRBV5-4 and J usage is TRBJ2-7, with 8 bases identical to TRBD1. Looked up from germline, CDR1 is SGHNT and CDR2 is YYREEE (reference sequence). The CDR3 length is 16 residues. After removal of 4 bases from V and 2 bases from J, the junction contained 11 bases not matched to a gene. The CDR3 sequence: CASSTVSGGDTYEQYF. CDR3 coding DNA: TGTGCCAGCAGCACGGTGTCAGGGGGCGATACCTACGAGCAGTACTTC. Full variable domain (remainder filled in from reference TRBV5-4 and TRBJ2-7): ETGVTQSPTHLIKTRGQQVTLRCSSQSGHNTVSWYQQALGQGPQFIFQYYREEENGRGNFPPRFSGLQFPNYSSELNVNALELDDSALYLCASSTVSGGDTYEQYFGPGTRLTVT.

The chain links TRBV4-3 to TRBJ2-1; the match to TRBD2 covers 7 bases. Germline V lookup: CDR1 LGHNA, CDR2 YSLEER. This CDR3 has 17 residues. V shed 1 base, J shed 7 bases, and the junction held 13 bases outside the gene matches. CDR3 sequence: CASSQGGEGEGWNEQFF. DNA for the CDR3: TGCGCCAGCAGCCAAGGGGGGGAGGGAGAAGGGTGGAATGAGCAGTTCTTC.

The rearrangement links TRBV5-1 to TRBJ2-7; D possibly corresponds to TRBD1 (5 bases). Per germline, CDR1 SGHRS and CDR2 YFSETQ. This CDR3 comprises 15 residues. Deletions cut 4 bases from V and 0 bases from J, with 14 bases between. The CDR3 DNA reads as TGCGCCAGCAGCATAGACAGCGCAAGCTCCTACGAGCAGTACTTC. This codes for CASSIDSASSYEQYF.

The chain joins TRBV7-9 to TRBJ1-1, with 7 bases lining up with TRBD1. V trimming: 4 bases; J trimming: 5 bases; junction bases outside the gene matches: 10. The CDR3 consists of 15 residues. Germline CDR1 is SEHNR and CDR2 is FQNEAQ (reference sequence). DNA for the CDR3: TGTGCCAGCAGCTGGCAGGGGGAAGGGTGGACTGAAGCTTTCTTT. Encoded protein: CASSWQGEGWTEAFF.

The chain uses TRBV2 and TRBJ2-5; TRBD2 might be the D (6 bases). This CDR3 region has 13 residues. Germline V lookup: CDR1 SNHLY, CDR2 FYNNEI. V lost 6 bases and J 5 bases, leaving 13 bases between the germline ends. The CDR3 nucleotides are TGTGCCAGCAGCCGGGACTCGAGGGAGACCCAGTACTTC. Residues: CASSRDSRETQYF.

The chain couples TRBV27 to TRBJ2-5; D call uncertain. Deletions cut 8 bases from V and 1 base from J, with 17 bases between. Looked up from germline, CDR1 is MNHEY and CDR2 is SMNVEV (reference sequence). The length of the CDR3 is 15 residues. The CDR3 loop reads CASRRTSRSQETQYF. Written as DNA, the CDR3 is TGTGCCAGCCGGAGAACCAGTCGGTCCCAAGAGACCCAGTACTTC.

The gene calls are TRBV27 and TRBJ1-4; TRBD1 is a possible D gene (6 bases). Looked up from germline, CDR1 is MNHEY and CDR2 is SMNVEV (reference sequence). The CDR3 covers 14 residues. Deletions cut 2 bases from V and 5 bases from J, with 9 bases between. The CDR3 loop reads CASSLRQENEKLFF. In DNA form, the CDR3 reads TGTGCCAGCAGTTTACGACAGGAAAATGAAAAACTGTTTTTT.

This clone has just one count. The chain recombines TRBV10-3 with TRBJ2-3; 9 bases fit TRBD2. The CDR3 sequence is 16 residues long. Losses at the gene ends were 6 bases for V and 2 bases for J; bases not matched to a gene: 9. CDR1 and CDR2 from the germline V gene are ENHRY and SYGVKD. In DNA, the CDR3 is TGTGCCATCAGCCGGACTAGCGAGTCCTTCACAGATACGCAGTATTTT. Its translation is CAISRTSESFTDTQYF.